What follows describes a single T cell receptor (beta chain). Trimming cost V 0 bases and J 4 bases; bases outside gene matches: 8. This CDR3 comprises 16 residues. Germline V lookup: CDR1 LGHNT, CDR2 FRNRAP. These data are taken from a study of cytotoxic CD8 clonotypes in ibrutinib-treated CLL. The method was immunoSEQ multiplex PCR; TCRdb's version includes in-frame clones alone and lacks a portion of them. The sample records about 24,000 clones, about four fifths being singletons. The clonotype was recovered from a human donor with chronic lymphocytic leukemia. Source: PBMCs, taken before ibrutinib treatment. The chain uses TRBV12-5 and TRBJ1-1; 7 nucleotides align to TRBD1. The DNA of the CDR3 is TGTGCTAGTGGTTTGGTACCGTCGACAGGGCCCACTGAAGCTTTCTTT. Residues: CASGLVPSTGPTEAFF.